This entry concerns a single TCR beta chain. No antigen is known for it. The assay was immunoSEQ multiplex PCR, and TCRdb's table has in-frame clones only and misses some. The sample includes 140,000 to 150,000 clones, 80% to 95% seen only once; the top ten take more than 3.5%. These data come from a study of T cell responses to AZD1222 COVID-19 vaccine. Study-level background: Some second doses came at about 4 weeks and others at about 12 weeks; these were pooled.

Study-level points and caveats: At study baseline, merely six AZD1222 recipients were seropositive.

With 6 bases removed from V and 9 bases from J, the gap between germline ends came to 9 bases. CDR1 ENHRY and CDR2 SYGVKD come from the germline V gene. The CDR3 covers 12 residues. The receptor was derived from an adult in good health. Sequencing was performed on peripheral blood, taken on day 0 of AZD1222 vaccination. The rearrangement joins TRBV10-3 to TRBJ1-6, with D possibly TRBD1 on 6 matching bases. The CDR3 nucleotides read TGTGCCATCAGATCGGACAGTTCACCCCTCCACTTT. Its protein product is CAIRSDSSPLHF.